These T cell receptor beta chains were read from a single sample in a study of shared clonotypes between healthy human individuals. The data were produced by immunoSEQ multiplex PCR, yet TCRdb's version contains in-frame clones alone and is incomplete. The table records around 2.1 million clones, under 97% of them present only once. The sequencing input was naive CD4+ T cells sorted from blood. These receptors all come from a man aged 18-30 years in good health. The CDR3 runs from the conserved cysteine through the conserved F or W. Each record gives: CDR3 length, V gene, clone size, J gene, D gene, CDR3 DNA, CDR3 protein. D genes are given only for firm matches. Size is omitted from some rows. Given values are once, few, many or a class for expanded clones.

15,TRBV5-4,NA,TRBJ1-2,NA,TGTGCCAGCAGCTTGTACGCAGCGCCCAACTATGGCTACACCTTC,CASSLYAAPNYGYTF
13,TRBV10-1,NA,TRBJ2-4,NA,TGCGCCAGCAGTGAGTTAAAGGTAGGGTGTAGGTACTTC,CASSELKVGCRYF
17,TRBV7-3,once,TRBJ2-6,NA,TGTGCCAGCAGCTTAACAGGAGTATTAGCTGGGGCCAACGTCCTGACTTTC,CASSLTGVLAGANVLTF
15,TRBV6-5,once,TRBJ1-6,NA,TGTGCCAGCAGTTACGGAAGCCTTTATAATTCACCCCTCCACTTT,CASSYGSLYNSPLHF
15,TRBV5-1,NA,TRBJ1-5,TRBD1,TGCGCCAGCAGCTTGGCGGTACAGGGGAACCAGCCCCAGCATTTT,CASSLAVQGNQPQHF
14,TRBV6-1,NA,TRBJ2-7,TRBD2,TGTGCCAGCACCAAGGGAGCGGGAACGTACGAGCAGTACTTC,CASTKGAGTYEQYF
12,TRBV9,NA,TRBJ2-5,NA,TGTGCCAGCAGCTCCGGTTTGGAGACCCAGTACTTC,CASSSGLETQYF
14,TRBV5-5,NA,TRBJ1-2,NA,TGTGCCAGCAGCGGCTACCCAGGGAGTTATGGCTACACCTTC,CASSGYPGSYGYTF
15,TRBV11-2,NA,TRBJ2-5,TRBD2,TGTGCCAGCAGCCCCCCAGCGGGGGTCAAGAGAGGCCAGTACTTC,CASSPPAGVKRGQYF
12,TRBV18,once,TRBJ1-5,NA,TGTGCCAGCTCAACCGGGACTCCGCCCCAGCATTTT,CASSTGTPPQHF
14,TRBV9,NA,TRBJ2-1,TRBD2,TGTGCCAGCGGCGTCCACGGGGGGGACAATGAGCAGTTCTTC,CASGVHGGDNEQFF
14,TRBV2,NA,TRBJ2-3,NA,TGTGCCAGCAGTGTAGGAGGGGCGATGGATACGCAGTATTTT,CASSVGGAMDTQYF
15,TRBV5-1,NA,TRBJ2-7,TRBD1,TGCGCCAGCAGCATGACAGGGCAATCGGCCTACGAGCAGTACTTC,CASSMTGQSAYEQYF
14,TRBV2,NA,TRBJ2-2,NA,TGTGCCAGCAGTGGCGCAGCGAACACCGGGGAGCTGTTTTTT,CASSGAANTGELFF
14,TRBV5-6,NA,TRBJ1-2,NA,TGTGCCAGCAGCTTGCAGGGAGGGTACTATGGCTACACCTTC,CASSLQGGYYGYTF
16,TRBV7-2,NA,TRBJ2-4,TRBD2,TGTGCCAGCAGCTCATCGGGACTAGCGGGACAAAACATTCAGTACTTC,CASSSSGLAGQNIQYF
14,TRBV7-2,NA,TRBJ1-2,NA,TGTGCCAGCAGCTCGACCCAGGGGTCCTATGGCTACACCTTC,CASSSTQGSYGYTF
16,TRBV29-1,NA,TRBJ2-2,NA,TGCAGCGTTGAAGAGAGGATGAGGGGTTTCACCGGGGAGCTGTTTTTT,CSVEERMRGFTGELFF
11,TRBV19,NA,TRBJ2-2,NA,TGTGCCAGTAGTACGGCCGGGGAGCTGTTTTTT,CASSTAGELFF
13,TRBV28,NA,TRBJ1-2,NA,TGTGCCAGCAGTCCAGAGGTATTGGGGGGCTACACCTTC,CASSPEVLGGYTF
13,TRBV6-4,NA,TRBJ1-2,NA,TGTGCCAGCAGTGTATCGTTTAACTATGGCTACACCTTC,CASSVSFNYGYTF
13,TRBV7-2,NA,TRBJ2-7,NA,TGTGCCAGCGCCTCTCAGGCTGCCTACGAGCAGTACTTC,CASASQAAYEQYF
15,TRBV7-6,NA,TRBJ2-5,NA,TGTGCCAGCAGCTTGGCCAGCCCGCGGGGTGAGACCCAGTACTTC,CASSLASPRGETQYF
13,TRBV27,NA,TRBJ1-1,NA,TGTGCCAGCAGTTTACTTCTGAAGACTGAAGCTTTCTTT,CASSLLLKTEAFF
14,TRBV28,NA,TRBJ2-2,NA,TGTGCCAGCATGCCCCCGGGACGCTACGGGGAGCTGTTTTTT,CASMPPGRYGELFF
14,TRBV7-2,NA,TRBJ2-3,NA,TGTGCCAGCAGCTTATACTATAGCACAGATACGCAGTATTTT,CASSLYYSTDTQYF
13,TRBV18,once,TRBJ2-7,NA,TGTGCCAGCTCACCACTTAACAGCTACGAGCAGTACTTC,CASSPLNSYEQYF
16,TRBV7-6,NA,TRBJ2-3,NA,TGTGCCAGCAGCTTAGTCGCATTGGCAGGGGTTGATACGCAGTATTTT,CASSLVALAGVDTQYF
16,TRBV14,NA,TRBJ2-7,TRBD1,TGTGCCAGCAGCCAAGTTGGATGGGACAGGGCCTACGAGCAGTACTTC,CASSQVGWDRAYEQYF
14,TRBV19,NA,TRBJ2-3,NA,TGTGCCAGTAGTATTACTAGCCCCACAGATACGCAGTATTTT,CASSITSPTDTQYF
12,TRBV30,NA,TRBJ2-5,NA,TGTGCCTGGAGTGGGACTCAAGAGACCCAGTACTTC,CAWSGTQETQYF
12,TRBV30,NA,TRBJ2-7,NA,TGTGCCTGGAGCCCTCGGAAGGGCGAGCAGTACTTC,CAWSPRKGEQYF
15,TRBV6-6,NA,TRBJ1-6,TRBD1,TGTGCCAGCAACGACCCGGGACAGGGGACTTCACCCCTCCACTTT,CASNDPGQGTSPLHF
19,TRBV14,NA,TRBJ2-3,TRBD2,TGTGCCAGCAGCCAAGTCGGGCTAGCGGGATCAGCTAGCACAGATACGCAGTATTTT,CASSQVGLAGSASTDTQYF
14,TRBV10-3,NA,TRBJ1-4,NA,TGTGCCATCAGTGCCTCGGACAGTTATGAAAAACTGTTTTTT,CAISASDSYEKLFF
13,TRBV25-1,once,TRBJ2-6,NA,TGTGCCAGCAGTGAGGTGGGGGCCAACGTCCTGACTTTC,CASSEVGANVLTF
14,TRBV30,few,TRBJ2-7,NA,TGTGCCTGGAGTGGGTCAGGGGGGCGCAACGAGCAGTACTTC,CAWSGSGGRNEQYF
15,TRBV7-9,NA,TRBJ2-7,TRBD1,TGTGCCAGCAGCTTAGAGGGACAGGTCGGCTACGAGCAGTACTTC,CASSLEGQVGYEQYF
13,TRBV6-1,NA,TRBJ1-5,NA,TGTGCCAGCAGTGAGGTAATCTTGCAGCCCCAGCATTTT,CASSEVILQPQHF
15,TRBV18,NA,TRBJ2-3,NA,TGTGCCAGCTCACCACTTTCAGGAAGTGCAGATACGCAGTATTTT,CASSPLSGSADTQYF
12,TRBV25-1,NA,TRBJ1-1,NA,TGTGCCAGCATAGGGGGGCCCACTGAAGCTTTCTTT,CASIGGPTEAFF
10,TRBV6-1,NA,TRBJ2-7,NA,TGTGCCAGCAGCCAATACGAGCAGTACTTC,CASSQYEQYF
11,TRBV29-1,NA,TRBJ1-1,NA,TGCAGCGTTGTTCGGGACCTGGGAGCTTTCTTT,CSVVRDLGAFF
11,TRBV6-5,NA,TRBJ2-7,NA,TGTGCCAGCAGTAGACTCGGCGAGCAGTACTTC,CASSRLGEQYF
13,TRBV30,NA,TRBJ1-1,NA,TGTGCCTGGAACTCGCAGTGGGGGACTGAAGCTTTCTTT,CAWNSQWGTEAFF
15,TRBV7-2,NA,TRBJ2-2,NA,TGTGCCAGCAGCTTAGGGGCGAGAATCACCGGGGAGCTGTTTTTT,CASSLGARITGELFF
14,TRBV7-8,NA,TRBJ2-5,TRBD2,TGTGCCAGCAGCTTAGTCCCAGGCGGGGGGACCCAGTACTTC,CASSLVPGGGTQYF
13,TRBV7-2,once,TRBJ2-1,NA,TGTGCCAGCAGCTTATTTCACGTCAATGAGCAGTTCTTC,CASSLFHVNEQFF
18,TRBV19,once,TRBJ2-7,TRBD2,TGTGCCAGTAGTATAAGGACTAGCGGAGTTTTAGATTTCTACGAGCAGTACTTC,CASSIRTSGVLDFYEQYF
14,TRBV7-9,NA,TRBJ2-7,NA,TGTGCCAGCAGCTTAGATCAGGGGTCGTACGAGCAGTACTTC,CASSLDQGSYEQYF
18,TRBV11-3,NA,TRBJ2-6,TRBD1,TGTGCCAGCAGCTTAGATAAAATGGGGACAGTTGGGGCCAACGTCCTGACTTTC,CASSLDKMGTVGANVLTF